This TCR beta chain was documented in a study of identifying expanded T cells in peripheral blood. Whole-study results and caveats: Differentially abundant clones: roughly 1.2 between replicates, roughly 16 at two to three weeks, less than 20 at four. Clone count variance between approximately 2-week samples rose with total template count.

In this sample, this clone turned up once. Its antigen is not identified. No infections or other immune events were documented during collection. Profiled with immunoSEQ multiplex PCR; TCRdb holds only in-frame clones, not every one. Here the sample spans 80,000 to 90,000 clones, approximately 86% being singletons. Sequenced: blood. The source of this sequence is a person between 18 and 75 years old in good health.

The CDR3 DNA reads TGTGCCTGGAGTGACACCCCGGCGAACTATGGCTACACCTTC. It yields the protein CAWSDTPANYGYTF. V and J are TRBV30 and TRBJ1-2, with unresolved D. CDR1 GTSNPN and CDR2 SVGIG come from the germline V gene (reference sequence). This CDR3 has 14 amino acids. Between the trimmed V and J ends, which lost 1 base and 2 bases, there was a span of 11 bases.